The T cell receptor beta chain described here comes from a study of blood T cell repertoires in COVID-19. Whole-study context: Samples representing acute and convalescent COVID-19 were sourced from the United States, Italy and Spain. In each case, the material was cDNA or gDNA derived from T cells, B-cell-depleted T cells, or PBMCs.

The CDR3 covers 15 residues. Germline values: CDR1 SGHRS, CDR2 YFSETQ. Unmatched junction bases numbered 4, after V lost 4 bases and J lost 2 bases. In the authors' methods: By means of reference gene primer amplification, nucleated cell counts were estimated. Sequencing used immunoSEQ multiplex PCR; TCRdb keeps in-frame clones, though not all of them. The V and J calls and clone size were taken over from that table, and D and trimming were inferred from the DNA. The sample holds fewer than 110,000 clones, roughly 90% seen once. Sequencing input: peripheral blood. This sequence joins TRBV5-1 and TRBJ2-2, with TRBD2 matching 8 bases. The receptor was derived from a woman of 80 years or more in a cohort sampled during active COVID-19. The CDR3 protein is CASSTGGANTGELFF. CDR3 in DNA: TGCGCCAGCAGCACCGGGGGGGCCAACACCGGGGAGCTGTTTTTT.